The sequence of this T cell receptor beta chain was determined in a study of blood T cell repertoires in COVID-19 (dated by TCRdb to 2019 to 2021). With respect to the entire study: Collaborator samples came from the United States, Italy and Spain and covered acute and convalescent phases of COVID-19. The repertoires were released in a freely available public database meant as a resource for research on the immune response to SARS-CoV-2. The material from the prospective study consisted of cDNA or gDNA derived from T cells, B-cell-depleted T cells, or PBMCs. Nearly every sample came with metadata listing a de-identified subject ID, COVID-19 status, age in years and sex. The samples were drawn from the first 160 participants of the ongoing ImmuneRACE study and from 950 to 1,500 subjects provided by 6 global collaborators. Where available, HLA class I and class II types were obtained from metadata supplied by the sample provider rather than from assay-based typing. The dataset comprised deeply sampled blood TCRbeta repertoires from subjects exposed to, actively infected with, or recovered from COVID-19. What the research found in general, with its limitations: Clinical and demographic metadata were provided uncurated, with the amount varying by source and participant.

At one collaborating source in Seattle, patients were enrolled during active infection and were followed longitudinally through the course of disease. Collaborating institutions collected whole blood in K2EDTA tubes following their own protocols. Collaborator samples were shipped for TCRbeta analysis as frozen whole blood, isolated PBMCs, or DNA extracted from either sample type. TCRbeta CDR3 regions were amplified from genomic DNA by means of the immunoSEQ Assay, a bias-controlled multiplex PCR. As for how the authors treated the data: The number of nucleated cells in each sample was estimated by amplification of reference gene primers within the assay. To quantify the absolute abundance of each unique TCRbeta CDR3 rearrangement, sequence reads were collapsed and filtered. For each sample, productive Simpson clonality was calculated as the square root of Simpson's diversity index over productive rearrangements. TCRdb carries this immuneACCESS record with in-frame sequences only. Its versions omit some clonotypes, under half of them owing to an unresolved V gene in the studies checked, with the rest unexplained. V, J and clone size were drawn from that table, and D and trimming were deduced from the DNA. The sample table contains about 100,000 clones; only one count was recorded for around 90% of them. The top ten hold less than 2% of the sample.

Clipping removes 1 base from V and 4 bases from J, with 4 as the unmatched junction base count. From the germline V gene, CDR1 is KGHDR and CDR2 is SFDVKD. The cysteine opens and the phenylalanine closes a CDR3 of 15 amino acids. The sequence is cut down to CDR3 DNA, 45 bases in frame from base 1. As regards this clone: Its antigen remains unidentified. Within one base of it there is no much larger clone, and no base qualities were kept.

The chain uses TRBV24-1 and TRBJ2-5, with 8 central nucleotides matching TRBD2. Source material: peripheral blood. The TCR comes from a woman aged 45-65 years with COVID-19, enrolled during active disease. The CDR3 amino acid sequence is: CATSDFSGGAETQYF. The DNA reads TGTGCCACCAGTGATTTCAGCGGGGGAGCAGAGACCCAGTACTTC.